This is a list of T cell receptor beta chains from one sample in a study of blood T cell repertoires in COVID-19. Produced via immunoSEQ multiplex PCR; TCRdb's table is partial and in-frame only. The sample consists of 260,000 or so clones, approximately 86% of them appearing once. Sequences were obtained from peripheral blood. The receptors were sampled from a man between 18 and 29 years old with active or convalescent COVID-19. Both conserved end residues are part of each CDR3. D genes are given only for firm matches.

DNA: TGTGCCAGCAGCTTAATCGCTAGCGGGGGGAACGAGCAGTACTTC
CDR3: CASSLIASGGNEQYF
length: 15
V: TRBV11-2
D: TRBD2
J: TRBJ2-7

DNA: TGCGCCAGCAGCAGCCTGGGAGGGGTTGCTAATTCACCCCTCCACTTT
CDR3: CASSSLGGVANSPLHF
length: 16
V: TRBV4-1
D: .
J: TRBJ1-6

DNA: TGTGCTAGTGGTTTGCTCCCGGACAGGGGGCGCAATTCACCCCTCCACTTT
CDR3: CASGLLPDRGRNSPLHF
length: 17
V: TRBV12-5
D: TRBD1
J: TRBJ1-6

DNA: TGTGCCAGCAACCAATTCCTATCGGGGGGTAATTCACCCCTCCACTTT
CDR3: CASNQFLSGGNSPLHF
length: 16
V: TRBV16
D: .
J: TRBJ1-6

DNA: TGTGCCAGCAGCCCCCGGGGTAGCGGGGCCTGGGGTAAAGAGCAGTACTTC
CDR3: CASSPRGSGAWGKEQYF
length: 17
V: TRBV7-6
D: TRBD2
J: TRBJ2-7

DNA: TGTGCCAGCAGTGACGAAGCCGGGACAGAGCAGTTCTTC
CDR3: CASSDEAGTEQFF
length: 13
V: TRBV6-1
D: .
J: TRBJ2-1

DNA: TGTGCCAGCTCACCGGCCCAGGGGACCTCTGGAAACACCATATATTTT
CDR3: CASSPAQGTSGNTIYF
length: 16
V: TRBV18
D: .
J: TRBJ1-3

DNA: TGTGCCAGCAGCCTGGGCCGATATGGCTACACCTTC
CDR3: CASSLGRYGYTF
length: 12
V: TRBV7-9
D: .
J: TRBJ1-2

DNA: TGTGCCAGCTCACCACCGACAGATAATGAGCAGTTCTTC
CDR3: CASSPPTDNEQFF
length: 13
V: TRBV18
D: .
J: TRBJ2-1

DNA: TGTGCCAGCAGCTTAGGCCTAAGGGACAGAGTATACAATGAGCAGTTCTTC
CDR3: CASSLGLRDRVYNEQFF
length: 17
V: TRBV13
D: TRBD1
J: TRBJ2-1